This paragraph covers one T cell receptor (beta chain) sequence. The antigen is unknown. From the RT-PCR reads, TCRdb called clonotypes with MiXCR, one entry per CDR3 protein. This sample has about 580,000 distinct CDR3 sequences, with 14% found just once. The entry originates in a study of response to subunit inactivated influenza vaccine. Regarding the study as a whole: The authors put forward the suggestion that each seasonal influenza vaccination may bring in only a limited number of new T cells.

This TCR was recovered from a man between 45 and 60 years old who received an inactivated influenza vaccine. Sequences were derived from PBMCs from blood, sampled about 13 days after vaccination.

CDR3 sequence reads: CSARNPSGGTDTQYF. The CDR3 coding sequence is TGCAGTGCTAGAAACCCTAGCGGGGGTACAGATACGCAGTATTTT. The rearrangement uses TRBV20-1 and TRBJ2-3; TRBD2 matches at 10 bases. The J segment lost 3 bases and the V segment lost 2 bases, leaving 5 bases of the junction unmatched. The CDR3 has 15 amino acids. The germline gives CDR1 DFQATT, CDR2 SNEGSKA (reference sequence).